This TCR beta chain was profiled in a study of blood T cell repertoires in COVID-19. In the study overall: Acute and convalescent COVID-19 specimens originated in the United States, Italy and Spain. The analysed material was cDNA or gDNA that came from T cells, B-cell-depleted T cells, or PBMCs.

The V end lost 2 bases, the J end lost 3 bases, and 10 bases lay between the germline ends. Germline CDR1 reads LGHDT; CDR2 reads YNNKEL (reference sequence). The CDR3 is made up of 14 amino acids. Enrolled through a virtual design, the participants were between roughly 18 and 90 years of age and came from about two dozen US areas. Clinical histories supplied by participants themselves formed the basis of cohort assignment. Clones were read by immunoSEQ multiplex PCR, and TCRdb kept only the in-frame ones, dropping some. Among 200,000 or so clones listed, around four fifths were seen once. The clonotype was recovered from a woman in her forties or fifties who had been exposed to COVID-19. Sequencing used PBMCs or T cells enriched from blood (not recorded which). This chain joins TRBV3-1 (or the pseudogene TRBV3-2) and TRBJ1-1; D remains ambiguous. The CDR3 DNA sequence: TGTGCCAGCAGCCAAACGGCGGGTTACACTGAAGCTTTCTTT. Translation: CASSQTAGYTEAFF.